These T cell receptor beta chains were read from a single sample in a study of T cells after yellow fever vaccination. One entry per CDR3 protein, called by TCRdb with MiXCR from the 5' RACE reads. Of approximately 330,000 distinct CDR3 sequences listed, 4.1% were seen once; the top ten hold around 23%. The input for sequencing was PBMCs, taken 5 days after the yellow fever booster vaccination. The receptors originated from a man aged 18-30 years who received the YFV17D yellow fever vaccine. CDR3s include the opening cysteine and the closing phenylalanine or tryptophan. The D gene is left open where the match is weak. Expanded clones get a size class; other rows say once, few or many, or leave the size out.

clone_size	j_call	d_call	v_call	cdr3_length	cdr3_aa	cdr3_nt
few	TRBJ1-6	.	TRBV15	17	CATSRPAGGSYNSPLHF	TGTGCCACCAGCAGACCCGCGGGGGGAAGCTATAATTCACCCCTCCACTTT
once	TRBJ2-7	TRBD1	TRBV29-1	12	CSVGSTGEEQYF	TGCAGCGTTGGATCGACAGGGGAAGAGCAGTACTTC
many	TRBJ1-1	.	TRBV19	13	CASSIGADTEAFF	TGTGCCAGTAGTATTGGGGCAGACACTGAAGCTTTCTTT
.	TRBJ2-5	.	TRBV23-1	13	CASGDSHQETQYF	TGCGCCAGCGGAGACAGTCACCAAGAGACCCAGTACTTC
many	TRBJ2-5	TRBD1	TRBV7-2	15	CASSLRTGGPETQYF	TGTGCCAGCAGCTTAAGAACAGGGGGCCCGGAGACCCAGTACTTC
.	TRBJ1-5	.	TRBV28	14	CASSLYRDGQPQHF	TGTGCCAGCAGTTTATACAGGGATGGGCAGCCCCAGCATTTT
few	TRBJ2-1	.	TRBV20-1	13	CSARGQANNEQFF	TGCAGTGCTAGAGGACAGGCTAACAATGAGCAGTTCTTC
many	TRBJ1-2	.	TRBV5-1	13	CASTKGENYGYTF	TGCGCCAGCACAAAGGGGGAGAACTATGGCTACACCTTC
few	TRBJ2-1	TRBD2	TRBV29-1	14	CSVDQRGLYNEQFF	TGCAGCGTTGACCAGCGGGGGTTGTATAATGAGCAGTTCTTC
few	TRBJ1-6	.	TRBV15	15	CATSRDSGFDSPLHF	TGTGCCACCAGCAGAGATTCGGGTTTCGATTCACCCCTCCACTTT
few	TRBJ2-3	.	TRBV6-1	13	CASSEFVADTQYF	TGTGCCAGCAGTGAATTCGTGGCAGATACGCAGTATTTT
.	TRBJ1-6	TRBD1	TRBV9	15	CASSVEGGGYSPLHF	TGTGCCAGCAGCGTAGAAGGGGGCGGATATTCACCCCTCCACTTT
few	TRBJ1-5	.	TRBV20-1	12	CSARSANQPQHF	TGCAGTGCTAGATCGGCCAATCAGCCCCAGCATTTT
few	TRBJ2-5	TRBD2	TRBV11-2	17	CASSVGTSGGARETQYF	TGTGCCAGCAGCGTCGGGACTAGCGGGGGGGCCAGGGAGACCCAGTACTTC